This entry lists 27 T cell receptor beta chains sequenced from one sample in a study of blood T cell repertoires in COVID-19. Produced via immunoSEQ multiplex PCR; TCRdb's table is partial and in-frame only. In the table there are about 110,000 clones, approximately 70% of which are singletons. Sequencing was done on a sample of peripheral blood. The source is a woman aged 55 to 70 with acute or convalescent COVID-19.

V and J are TRBV5-4 and TRBJ2-7; TRBD2 is a possible D gene (5 bases). The CDR3 covers 11 residues. V lost 5 bases, J lost 4 bases, and 7 bases lay in between. Germline V gene lookup returns CDR1 SGHNT and CDR2 YYREEE (reference sequence). The CDR3 DNA sequence: TGTGCCAGCAGTGGGGAGTACGAGCAGTACTTC. It encodes CASSGEYEQYF.

V usage is TRBV6-4 and J usage is TRBJ2-3, with 7 nucleotides matching TRBD1. Germline lookup yields CDR1 MRHNA and CDR2 SNTAGT. The CDR3 is 16 residues long. V was pared by 2 bases and J by 3 bases, with 8 bases of the junction left unmatched. Written as DNA, the CDR3 is TGTGCCAGCAGTGACCAAAGGGACAGAGTGACAGATACGCAGTATTTT. The encoded protein is CASSDQRDRVTDTQYF.

The genes are TRBV19 and TRBJ1-2; a weak D match, TRBD1 (5 bases). V was shortened by 3 bases and J by 4 bases, with 12 bases between the two germline ends. The CDR3 consists of 14 residues. Germline values: CDR1 LNHDA, CDR2 SQIVND (reference sequence). CDR3 region: CASSMSGKGYGYTF. CDR3 nucleotide sequence: TGTGCCAGTAGTATGTCAGGGAAGGGCTATGGCTACACCTTC.

This rearrangement joins TRBV29-1 to TRBJ1-2; TRBD1 might be the D (5 bases). V was shortened by 3 bases and J by 8 bases, with 25 bases between the two germline ends. CDR3 length: 16 amino acids. Per the germline V gene, CDR1 is SQVTM and CDR2 is ANQGSEA. The CDR3 DNA reads TGCAGCGTTGATCGGAATGGGGGAGCGGGTTCTGGAGGCTACACCTTC. Amino acids: CSVDRNGGAGSGGYTF.

The chain recombines TRBV9 with TRBJ2-7; D perhaps matches TRBD2 (6 bases). This CDR3 contains 16 residues. Trimming cost V 2 bases and J 0 bases, with 15 bases left between them. Germline CDR1 and CDR2: SGDLS and YYNGEE. The CDR3 DNA follows: TGTGCCAGCAGCGTTATGGCTAGCGCCGGCTCCTACGAGCAGTACTTC. This codes for CASSVMASAGSYEQYF.

This chain links TRBV7-8 with TRBJ1-2; the D gene is possibly TRBD1 (5 bases). This CDR3 comprises 12 residues. Germline V gene data show CDR1 as SGHVS and CDR2 as FQNEAQ. V lost 5 bases, J lost 5 bases, and 9 bases lay in between. CDR3 nucleotides: TGTGCCAGCAGCCCGACAGATTATGGCTACACCTTC. Protein: CASSPTDYGYTF.

This CDR3 is CASRLTETGGNTEAFF. As DNA, the CDR3 is TGCGCCAGCAGGTTAACCGAGACAGGGGGGAACACTGAAGCTTTCTTT. This sequence joins TRBV4-1 and TRBJ1-1; 9 bases align to TRBD1. There are 16 residues in the CDR3. Germline values: CDR1 MGHRA, CDR2 YSYEKL. V gave up 6 bases and J gave up 1 base; unmatched junction bases: 9.

The rearrangement uses TRBV23-1 and TRBJ1-5; D is unresolved. TRBV23-1 is sorted into the ORF group, with uncertain function. CDR3 size: 17 residues. Trimming removed 3 bases at V and 2 bases at J, with 17 bases between. CDR3 loop: CASSHQIPPGGNQPQHF. In DNA, the CDR3 is TGCGCCAGCAGTCATCAAATCCCCCCCGGGGGCAATCAGCCCCAGCATTTT.

There are a few counts of this clone. J is TRBJ1-6 and V is TRBV7-2, with D unresolved. V lost 4 bases and J lost 7, with 8 bases in between. Germline V gene data show CDR1 as SGHTA and CDR2 as FQGNSA. The CDR3 consists of 13 residues. CDR3 nucleotide sequence: TGTGCCAGCAGCTCCTCTCTGAATTCACCCCTCCACTTT. This codes for CASSSSLNSPLHF.

The chain joins TRBV19 to TRBJ1-6; 7 bases map to TRBD1. Germline loops: CDR1 LNHDA, CDR2 SQIVND (reference sequence). The V gene end was trimmed by 9 bases and the J gene end by 5 bases; junction bases not matched to a gene: 4. This CDR3 has 13 amino acids. The CDR3 spells CASRGLDNSPLHF. The CDR3 DNA reads TGTGCCAGCAGGGGGTTGGATAATTCACCCCTCCACTTT.

This chain connects TRBV6-1 to TRBJ1-5; 7 bases line up with TRBD1. CDR1 is MNHNS and CDR2 is SASEGT in the germline V gene. The V gene end was trimmed by 2 bases and the J gene end by 2 bases; junction bases not matched to a gene: 0. This CDR3 is built from 14 residues. Here the CDR3 DNA reads TGTGCCAGCAGTGAACAGGGGGGCAATCAGCCCCAGCATTTT. Residues: CASSEQGGNQPQHF.

This rearrangement joins TRBV4-3 to TRBJ2-7; 7 bases align to TRBD2. V gave up 0 bases and J gave up 3 bases; unmatched junction bases: 8. The CDR3 extends over 16 amino acids. Looked up from germline, CDR1 is LGHNA and CDR2 is YSLEER. In nucleotides, the CDR3 is TGCGCCAGCAGCCAAGATTTGGGGGGGACCGTCTACGAGCAGTACTTC. It translates to CASSQDLGGTVYEQYF.

The CDR3 reads CSASDRATEAFF. DNA for the CDR3: TGCAGTGCTAGTGACAGGGCCACTGAAGCTTTCTTT. The chain is built from TRBV20-1 and TRBJ1-1; 7 nucleotides align to TRBD1. This CDR3 has 12 amino acids. The V and J ends lost 3 bases and 4 bases, in that order; junction bases with no gene match: 2. Germline lookup yields CDR1 DFQATT and CDR2 SNEGSKA (reference sequence).

The V gene is TRBV24-1, the J gene TRBJ2-2, with 9 nucleotides matching TRBD1. Germline CDR1 reads KGHDR; CDR2 reads SFDVKD. This CDR3 is 18 amino acids long. V was clipped by 3 bases and J by 2 bases; unmatched bases: 9. The CDR3 sequence is CATSDGPGQGSNTGELFF. DNA for the CDR3: TGTGCCACCAGTGATGGACCGGGACAGGGATCAAACACCGGGGAGCTGTTTTTT.

The chain recombines TRBV19 with TRBJ1-3; D gene ambiguous. V was pared by 5 bases and J by 0 bases, with 11 bases between. CDR3 size: 15 residues. Per germline, CDR1 LNHDA and CDR2 SQIVND (reference sequence). In DNA, the CDR3 is TGTGCCAGTAGTGCTACAGTGAGCTCTGGAAACACCATATATTTT. Translated, it gives CASSATVSSGNTIYF.

This chain uses TRBV4-3 with TRBJ1-2; D is unclear. Germline V gene data show CDR1 as LGHNA and CDR2 as YSLEER. The ends were cut back, 0 bases at V and 3 bases at J, with 8 bases in the middle. This CDR3 has 14 amino acids. CDR3 bases: TGCGCCAGCAGCCAAGAGTCAACAGACTATGGCTACACCTTC. Translated, it gives CASSQESTDYGYTF.

The chain is built from TRBV6-4 and TRBJ2-3; 8 bases are a match to TRBD2. CDR3 length: 14 residues. J was trimmed by 6 bases and V by 8 bases; bases with no gene match: 10. Germline-derived CDR1 and CDR2 are MRHNA and SNTAGT. CDR3 DNA sequence: TGTGCCAGCCGACCCGGGCTAGCGGGCGATACGCAGTATTTT. Its protein is CASRPGLAGDTQYF.

This clone was seen only a few times. This chain uses TRBV7-8 with TRBJ2-3; the D gene is possibly TRBD2 (6 bases). CDR1 and CDR2 from the germline V gene are SGHVS and FQNEAQ. The CDR3 is 13 amino acids. Trimming left V 11 bases short and J 5 bases short, with 17 bases between. The CDR3 region is CALSGGVVDTQYF. The CDR3 region has the DNA TGTGCCTTAAGTGGCGGGGTTGTAGATACGCAGTATTTT.

V usage is TRBV13 and J usage is TRBJ1-2; TRBD1 matches 7 bases. CDR3 size: 15 residues. The germline V gene has CDR1 PRHDT and CDR2 FYEKMQ (reference sequence). Trimming at V came to 5 bases and at J to 5 bases, leaving 11 bases not matched to a gene. The CDR3 coding sequence is TGTGCCAGCAGCGGCCCCGACAGGGCCGGGTATGGCTACACCTTC. Translation gives CASSGPDRAGYGYTF. Combining the CDR3 with reference TRBV13 and TRBJ1-2 gives the whole variable domain AAGVIQSPRHLIKEKRETATLKCYPIPRHDTVYWYQQGPGQDPQFLISFYEKMQSDKGSIPDRFSAQQFSDYHSELNMSSLELGDSALYFCASSGPDRAGYGYTFGSGTRLTVV.

The rearrangement uses TRBV19 and TRBJ2-7; no clear D gene. The CDR3 length is 16 residues. From germline, CDR1 is LNHDA and CDR2 SQIVND (reference sequence). V lost 4 bases and J lost 5, with 21 bases in between. The CDR3 is CASSTPLSLHRDEQYF. The CDR3 DNA reads as TGTGCCAGTAGTACGCCCCTAAGTTTACATCGGGACGAGCAGTACTTC.

There are a few counts of this clone. This chain connects TRBV11-2 to TRBJ1-6; D gene uncertain. The CDR3 runs to 14 residues. CDR1 and CDR2 (germline): SGHAT, FQNNGV. V was trimmed by 4 bases and J by 8 bases, leaving 12 bases between them. DNA for the CDR3: TGTGCCAGCAGCTCCGGGGATTGGGATTCACCCCTCCACTTT. Protein product: CASSSGDWDSPLHF.

V is TRBV7-2 and J is TRBJ2-3, with D possibly TRBD2 on 6 matching bases. Per germline, CDR1 SGHTA and CDR2 FQGNSA. The CDR3 contains 14 residues. Trimming shortened V by 4 bases and J by 4 bases, and 12 bases separated the two germline ends. CDR3 in DNA: TGTGCCAGCAGCTGGGCGGGGTCCCCAGATACGCAGTATTTT. The encoded protein is CASSWAGSPDTQYF.

This clone was seen a handful of times. The V call is TRBV27, the J call TRBJ2-1, with D possibly being TRBD2 (7 bases). This CDR3 has 16 amino acids. Germline V gene sequence: CDR1 MNHEY, CDR2 SMNVEV (reference sequence). Trimming stripped 2 bases from V and 1 base from J, with 12 bases between. The DNA of the CDR3 is TGTGCCAGCAGTTTAGGTGGGGGGGCGTCCTACAATGAGCAGTTCTTC. It translates to CASSLGGGASYNEQFF.

The chain couples TRBV3-1 (or the pseudogene TRBV3-2) to TRBJ1-2; TRBD1 might be the D (5 bases). This CDR3 is built from 13 residues. The V and J ends lost 4 bases and 4 bases respectively, with 10 bases between them. The germline CDR1 and CDR2 sequences are LGHDT and YNNKEL (reference sequence). Here the CDR3 reads CASSRGDSYGYTF. The DNA for the CDR3 is TGTGCCAGCAGCCGAGGTGACAGCTATGGCTACACCTTC.

This clone was seen a handful of times. V and J are TRBV10-3 and TRBJ2-7; weak D call: TRBD2 (5 bases). The V gene's germline CDR1 is ENHRY and CDR2 SYGVKD. CDR3 length: 14 residues. V was clipped by 0 bases and J by 2 bases, with 8 bases between them. The CDR3 nucleotides read TGTGCCATCAGTGAGTCGCGGGCTCCCTACGAGCAGTACTTC. This sequence encodes CAISESRAPYEQYF.

This clone appeared a few times. The CDR3 sequence: CAWSETGQGTGELFF. In nucleotides, the CDR3 is TGTGCCTGGAGTGAGACAGGGCAGGGTACCGGGGAGCTGTTTTTT. The V gene is TRBV30, the J gene TRBJ2-2, with 7 bases that match TRBD1. CDR1 is GTSNPN, CDR2 SVGIG, per germline (reference sequence). J was trimmed by 5 bases and V by 1 base; bases with no gene match: 7. The CDR3 is 15 amino acids. Drawing the rest from reference TRBV30 and TRBJ2-2, the complete variable domain is SQTIHQWPATLVQPVGSPLSLECTVEGTSNPNLYWYRQAAGRGLQLLFYSVGIGQISSEVPQNLSASRPQDRQFILSSKKLLLSDSGFYLCAWSETGQGTGELFFGEGSRLTVL.

V is TRBV11-3 and J is TRBJ2-3, with no clear D. Trimming cost V 4 bases and J 5 bases, with 13 bases left between them. The CDR3 is 14 residues long. Germline V gives CDR1 SGHNT, CDR2 YENEEA. CDR3 sequence: CASSSRSEEDTQYF. CDR3 in DNA: TGTGCCAGCAGCTCTAGATCGGAAGAAGATACGCAGTATTTT.